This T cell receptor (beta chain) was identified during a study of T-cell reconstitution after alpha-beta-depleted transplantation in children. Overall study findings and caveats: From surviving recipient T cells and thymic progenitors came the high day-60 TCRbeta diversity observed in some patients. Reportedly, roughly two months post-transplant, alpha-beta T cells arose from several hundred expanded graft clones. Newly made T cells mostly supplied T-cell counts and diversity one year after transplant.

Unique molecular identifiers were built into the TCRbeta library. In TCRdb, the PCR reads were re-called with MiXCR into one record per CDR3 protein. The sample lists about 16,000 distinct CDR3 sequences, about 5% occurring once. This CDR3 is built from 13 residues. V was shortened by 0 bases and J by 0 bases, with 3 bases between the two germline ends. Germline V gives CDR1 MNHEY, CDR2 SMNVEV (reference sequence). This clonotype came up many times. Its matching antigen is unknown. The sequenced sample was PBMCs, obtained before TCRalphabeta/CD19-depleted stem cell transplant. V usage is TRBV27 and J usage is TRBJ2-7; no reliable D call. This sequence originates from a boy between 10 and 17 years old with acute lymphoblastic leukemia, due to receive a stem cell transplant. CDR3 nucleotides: TGTGCCAGCAGTTTATCCCTCTCCTACGAGCAGTACTTC. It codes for CASSLSLSYEQYF.